This T cell receptor beta chain was retrieved from a study of cytomegalovirus exposure and HLA in healthy donors. Findings of the study overall: Sequencing depth across donors, presence/absence analyses assumed, was roughly uniform. Evidence from a later analysis indicated that most CMV-associated TCR beta chains looked HLA-restricted. Rare sequences made up most TCRs, while some public TCRs were found in many donors.

Primers: 60 Vbeta forward and 13 Jbeta reverse. Generated by immunoSEQ multiplex PCR, the TCRdb table keeps only in-frame clones and is missing some. The sample consists of fewer than 110,000 clones, more than 65% of them appearing once. The germline gives CDR1 MNHNY, CDR2 SVGAGI (reference sequence). V dropped 0 bases and J dropped 7 bases, with 16 bases sitting between them. The CDR3 length is 15 residues. For this clone: Its target is not known.

The sample comprised PBMCs. This sequence was found in a woman between 18 and 29 years old in good health and CMV-seropositive. V is TRBV6-6 and J is TRBJ2-7; possible D gene TRBD2, 5 bases. The CDR3 DNA is TGTGCCAGCAGTTACTCTGTCAGCGTGAGCGGAGAGCAGTACTTC. Its translation is CASSYSVSVSGEQYF.